The present TCR beta chain was sequenced within a study of T cell changes during pregnancy in multiple sclerosis. Generated by immunoSEQ multiplex PCR, the TCRdb table keeps only in-frame clones and is missing some. The table has around 70,000 clones, about 94% seen once. This CDR3 is 15 amino acids long. V lost 4 bases to trimming and J lost 4 bases; unmatched junction nucleotides: 5. Germline V gene data show CDR1 as LGHNA and CDR2 as YNFKEQ. V usage is TRBV4-2 and J usage is TRBJ2-1; TRBD1 matches at 9 bases. This TCR was sampled from a female donor in good health, enrolled as a control in a pregnancy study. Here the sequenced sample was peripheral blood, taken in the first trimester of pregnancy. DNA for the CDR3: TGTGCCAGCAGCCGTCCGGGACAGGGATACAATGAGCAGTTCTTC. Its protein product is CASSRPGQGYNEQFF.